This T cell receptor beta chain derives from a study of T-cell memory formation after mild COVID-19 (dated by TCRdb to the early 2020s). Looking at the study overall: TCR sequence clusters from the two donors were found to be largely donor specific. The cohort was made up of two young adult volunteers, one female and one male, who were previously healthy. In two donors, T-cell clones that expanded and contracted after mild COVID-19 were tracked by sequencing TCRalpha and TCRbeta repertoires over time.

This clonotype was recorded a few times. Its specific antigen is unknown. Base qualities are not provided; no much larger clone lies one nucleotide away. V and J are truncated by 2 bases and 8 bases respectively, leaving an intervening sequence of 9 bases. Taken from cysteine to phenylalanine, the CDR3 has 12 residues. The only DNA kept is the CDR3, 36 bases in frame from the first base. CDR1 is given as SGHTA and CDR2 as FQGTGA, both from the germline V gene. TCRdb shows the sequencer as Illumina NovaSeq 6000. TCRalpha and TCRbeta cDNA libraries were built by 5'RACE with constant-segment primers, adding sample barcodes and unique molecular identifiers. RNA was extracted from every sample with Trizol reagent. Amplification of the libraries took two PCR steps, and the second step added a second sample barcode plus Illumina TruSeq adapters. Libraries were sequenced on an Illumina NovaSeq with 2 x 150 bp paired-end reads. Under the source paper's analysis protocol: Demultiplexing of reads and collapsing into UMI-guided consensus sequences were performed with migec v1.2.7. Using mixcr v2.1.11, the UMI consensuses were aligned to TRA and TRB V and J templates and assembled into clonotypes. A clonotype was counted as expanded or contracted only when both edgeR and NoisET called the clonotype significant, with the noise models trained on biological replicates. For edgeR calls, the thresholds were a false discovery rate-adjusted p below 0.01 and a log2 fold-change of 1. As an exploratory analysis of dynamics, max-normalized trajectories of the 1000 most abundant clonotypes were examined with PCA combined with hierarchical clustering. Each responding clone was given a CD4 or CD8 phenotype based on the CD4+ and CD8+ repertoires, which had been sequenced separately. The public reads were reprocessed in TCRdb via fastp at Q25 and MiXCR, keeping in-frame beta chains. Each CDR3 protein appears once, grouped with its most common genes and DNA. The V and J calls reflect TCRdb's pipeline rather than the authors' work. Present in this sample are around 140,000 distinct CDR3 sequences, 15% to 20% of which were seen just once. 2% to 2.5% of the sample comes from the top ten.

Ficoll-Paque density gradient centrifugation was the method used to isolate PBMCs. General conclusions and limits of the study: SARS-CoV-2 specificity was not confirmed for the second-wave clones peaking on day 37. Contracting CD4+ clones were located mainly in the CM and EM memory subsets, whereas CD8+ clones were found to be enriched in EMRA. Only a couple of mild cases were covered by the study, and larger cohorts that include severe cases with pre-infection samples were considered necessary. Some responding clones were found in pre-infection memory, which suggests that pre-existing cross-reactive memory T cells took part in the SARS-CoV-2 response. From day 15 to 85, contracting clones showed balanced CD4/CD8 phenotypes, whereas a second wave of clones that expanded from day 15 to 37 leaned towards CD4+.

The sequenced material came from PBMCs or a T cell subset sorted from them (not recorded which). Here the chain combines TRBV7-3 and TRBJ1-1; no D gene can be assigned with confidence. The clonotype comes from an adult woman who had mild COVID-19 (a few samples of this study predate the infection). The sample titles of this study are shuffled in the database, so cell type and time point are left out; the donor was told from shared clones. The CDR3 corresponds to CASSLDTGEAFF. The nucleotide sequence reads as follows: TGTGCCAGCAGCTTAGATACGGGGGAAGCTTTCTTT.